A selection of T cell receptor beta chains follows, all from one sample in a study of T cell responses to AZD1222 COVID-19 vaccine. The method was immunoSEQ multiplex PCR; TCRdb's version includes in-frame clones alone and lacks a portion of them. The sample lists around 94,000 clones, roughly 80% occurring once. The material sequenced was peripheral blood, taken on day 0 of AZD1222 vaccination. The receptor source for this set is an adult in good health. Each CDR3 is given with its conserved first and last residue. The order of the fields is clone size, D gene, V gene, J gene, CDR3 length, CDR3 DNA, CDR3 protein. A D gene is named only where the DNA matches it firmly. Not all rows give a size; the values are once, few, many and, for expanded clones, a class.

-,TRBD2,TRBV11-3,TRBJ2-3,15,TGTGCCAGCAGCTTAGCCCTAGCGGTCACAGATACGCAGTATTTT,CASSLALAVTDTQYF
-,-,TRBV9,TRBJ1-6,15,TGTGCCAGCAGCGTAGGGGGTTGGAATAATTCACCCCTCCACTTT,CASSVGGWNNSPLHF
-,TRBD2,TRBV7-2,TRBJ2-2,15,TGTGCCAGCAGCTTAATAGCGGGAGACACCGGGGAGCTGTTTTTT,CASSLIAGDTGELFF
-,-,TRBV9,TRBJ1-3,13,TGTGCCAGCACCCCGGGATCTGGAAACACCATATATTTT,CASTPGSGNTIYF
few,-,TRBV4-1,TRBJ2-2,19,TGCGCCAGCAGCCAGCGAATTGGGGGCCCATATAGCGACACCGGGGAGCTGTTTTTT,CASSQRIGGPYSDTGELFF
-,-,TRBV30,TRBJ2-1,12,TGTGCCTGGACAAGGCCAAACAATGAGCAGTTCTTC,CAWTRPNNEQFF
-,TRBD2,TRBV9,TRBJ2-1,16,TGTGCCAGCAGCGTCACCGGGACTAGCGGGGTCAATGAGCAGTTCTTC,CASSVTGTSGVNEQFF
-,-,TRBV14,TRBJ1-6,12,TGTGCCAGCAGGCACGTCAGTTCACCCCTCCACTTT,CASRHVSSPLHF
-,-,TRBV5-1,TRBJ2-1,15,TGCGCCAGCAGCTCGGAGGGAGAGGCGTACAATGAGCAGTTCTTC,CASSSEGEAYNEQFF
-,-,TRBV11-2,TRBJ2-2,12,TGTGCCAGCAGCTTAGTGTTTGGGGAGCTGTTTTTT,CASSLVFGELFF
-,-,TRBV5-1,TRBJ2-3,15,TGCGCCAGCAGCTTGGGACAGGCCGCGGGCGGTACGCAGTATTTT,CASSLGQAAGGTQYF
once,TRBD2,TRBV24-1,TRBJ2-3,15,TGTGCCACCAGTGAGTTGGGACTAGCGGGAGACACGCAGTATTTT,CATSELGLAGDTQYF
-,-,TRBV9,TRBJ2-3,14,TGTGCCAGCGGGAGTCTCGGAAGCGGAGATACGCAGTATTTT,CASGSLGSGDTQYF
-,-,TRBV7-9,TRBJ1-5,12,TGTGCCAGCAGCTTAGGGAATCAGCCCCAGCATTTT,CASSLGNQPQHF
-,TRBD1,TRBV19,TRBJ1-1,15,TGTGCCAGTAGTACCCGACCTCAGGGGGTGACTGAAGCTTTCTTT,CASSTRPQGVTEAFF
-,-,TRBV29-1,TRBJ2-1,15,TGCAGCGTTGAAGTGCAGGGTTCGTCTCGGAATGAGCAGTTCTTC,CSVEVQGSSRNEQFF
-,-,TRBV28,TRBJ2-5,12,TGTGCCAGCAGAAAAACCCAAGAGACCCAGTACTTC,CASRKTQETQYF
-,-,TRBV10-2,TRBJ2-4,14,TGCGCCAGCATGGTTGACAGGATAGATTACATTCAGTACTTC,CASMVDRIDYIQYF
-,-,TRBV18,TRBJ2-1,11,TGTGCCAGCTCACCGTCGAGTGAGCAGTTCTTC,CASSPSSEQFF
few,-,TRBV7-9,TRBJ1-3,15,TGTGCCAGCAGCACGGACACCAACTCTGGAAACACCATATATTTT,CASSTDTNSGNTIYF
-,-,TRBV11-1,TRBJ2-7,15,TGTGCCAGCAGCTTTTCACGGATACCAGGCTACGAGCAGTACTTC,CASSFSRIPGYEQYF
-,-,TRBV4-1,TRBJ1-2,13,TGCGCCAGCAGCCAAGAGGGTCGCTATGGCTACACCTTC,CASSQEGRYGYTF
few,-,TRBV7-8,TRBJ2-7,11,TGTGCCAGCAGCCCAGCCTACGAGCAGTACTTC,CASSPAYEQYF
-,-,TRBV30,TRBJ1-2,13,TGTGCCTGGAGTGTTACGGACGGCTATGGCTACACCTTC,CAWSVTDGYGYTF
-,TRBD1,TRBV28,TRBJ1-5,14,TGTGCCAGCAGTTCGGGACAGGGGGTTCAGCCCCAGCATTTT,CASSSGQGVQPQHF
once,-,TRBV11-1,TRBJ1-1,14,TGTGCCAGCAGCGGAAGGGGGTATATCACTGAAGCTTTCTTT,CASSGRGYITEAFF